Listed below are T cell receptor beta chains from one sample, sequenced in a study of T-cell reconstitution after alpha-beta-depleted transplantation in children. Via MiXCR, TCRdb re-called the PCR reads, giving one row per CDR3 protein. The profile shows approximately 350,000 distinct CDR3 sequences, about a tenth of them singletons. The sample in question was PBMCs from the stem cell graft donor, obtained from the stem cell graft. Source of these receptors: a human donor who donated a stem cell graft to a child with acute lymphoblastic leukemia. CDR3s include the opening cysteine and the closing phenylalanine or tryptophan. D genes are given only for firm matches. Size tells how often a clone was seen (once, few, many) or the class of an expanded clone, and some rows leave it out.

J gene,V gene,D gene,clone size,CDR3 DNA,CDR3 protein
TRBJ1-6,TRBV11-1,TRBD1,.,TGTGCCAGCAGCCCAATGGGACAGGGGACAAGTGGCGATTCACCCCTCCACTTT,CASSPMGQGTSGDSPLHF
TRBJ1-1,TRBV10-3,.,few,TGTGCCATTTCGGACAGTGACACTGAAGCTTTCTTT,CAISDSDTEAFF
TRBJ1-5,TRBV4-1,TRBD1,.,TGCGCCAGCAGCCAAGCAGGGGGTAGCAATCAGCCCCAGCATTTT,CASSQAGGSNQPQHF
TRBJ2-5,TRBV7-6,TRBD1,.,TGTGCCAGCAGCTTAACCCCAACAGGGGGAGAGACCCAGTACTTC,CASSLTPTGGETQYF
TRBJ2-7,TRBV29-1,.,many,TGCAGCGTTGAAGGACTCATGAGCTCCTACGAGCAGTACTTC,CSVEGLMSSYEQYF
TRBJ2-3,TRBV27,TRBD1,few,TGTGCCAGCAGTTCAACGACAGGGGGTATGAGCACAGATACGCAGTATTTT,CASSSTTGGMSTDTQYF
TRBJ1-1,TRBV27,.,.,TGTGCCAGCAGTTCCCGGGTGGGAACTGAAGCTTTCTTT,CASSSRVGTEAFF
TRBJ2-1,TRBV7-3,TRBD1,many,TGTGCCAGCAGCCGACAGGGGGCATACAATGAGCAGTTCTTC,CASSRQGAYNEQFF
TRBJ2-7,TRBV12-3/TRBV12-4,.,many,TGTGCCAGCAGTTTTGGACTCGGCTACGAGCAGTACTTC,CASSFGLGYEQYF
TRBJ1-2,TRBV20-1,.,few,TGCAGTGCTAGGGCCCCAGCGGGGATTGCCCATGCGGGCTACACCTTC,CSARAPAGIAHAGYTF
TRBJ1-4,TRBV5-1,.,.,TGCGCCAGCAGCTTGGGTCGACAGGACAATGAAAAACTGTTTTTT,CASSLGRQDNEKLFF
TRBJ2-7,TRBV28,.,.,TGTTCGTCCTTGGGGGGAGCCCCCTACGAGCAGTACTTC,CSSLGGAPYEQYF
TRBJ2-1,TRBV9,TRBD2,many,TGTGCCAGCAGCGCAACTAGCGGGAGGGCCGATGAGCAGTTCTTC,CASSATSGRADEQFF
TRBJ2-7,TRBV6-1,TRBD2,few,TGTGCCAGCAGTCAACTAGCGGGAGCGATCTACGAGCAGTACTTC,CASSQLAGAIYEQYF
TRBJ2-2,TRBV6-5,TRBD1,few,TGTGCCAGCAGTTACTCGACAGGGGGCTACACCGGGGAGCTGTTTTTT,CASSYSTGGYTGELFF
TRBJ2-3,TRBV4-1,TRBD2,.,TGCGCCAGCAGCCAGACGCTACTAGCGGGAGTCCCAGATACGCAGTATTTT,CASSQTLLAGVPDTQYF
TRBJ2-2,TRBV7-9,.,.,TGTGCCAGCAGCTTATCTCAGGGAGGCGGGGAGCTGTTTTTT,CASSLSQGGGELFF
TRBJ2-3,TRBV4-1,.,few,TGCGCCAGCAGCCAAGAGTCGACACAGGCCCCGGGGGCGCAGTATTTT,CASSQESTQAPGAQYF
TRBJ2-7,TRBV12-3/TRBV12-4,TRBD1,few,TGTGCCAGCAGTCCTAGACAGGGCCTCTCAGAGCAGTACTTC,CASSPRQGLSEQYF
TRBJ1-4,TRBV6-1,.,few,TGTGCCAGCAGTGAACACCCGTCAAATGAAAAACTGTTTTTT,CASSEHPSNEKLFF
TRBJ2-5,TRBV10-3,.,few,TGTGCCATCAGTGCACGTCCTGGCGGGGAAGAGACCCAGTACTTC,CAISARPGGEETQYF
TRBJ2-3,TRBV5-1,.,.,TGCGCCAGCAGCTCCTACGCAGATACGCAGTATTTT,CASSSYADTQYF
TRBJ2-5,TRBV12-3/TRBV12-4,TRBD2,few,TGTGCCAGCAGTCCCCTCAACCCGGGACTAGCGGGAGCAGAGACCCAGTACTTC,CASSPLNPGLAGAETQYF
TRBJ1-5,TRBV6-5,.,few,TGTGCCAGCAGTTACTCAGGACCATTGGTGCCCCAGCATTTT,CASSYSGPLVPQHF
TRBJ2-4,TRBV15,.,.,TGTGCCACCAGCAGAGACCCTAGGGCGGGGGCCAAAAACATTCAGTACTTC,CATSRDPRAGAKNIQYF
TRBJ1-5,TRBV4-2,.,many,TGTGCCAGCGCTAGGAATCGCAATCAGCCCCAGCATTTT,CASARNRNQPQHF
TRBJ2-1,TRBV6-2/TRBV6-3,TRBD2,.,TGTGCCAGCAGTTACACCACTACCCGGACTAGCGGAGGCAAGCAGTTCTTC,CASSYTTTRTSGGKQFF